This T cell receptor beta chain was captured in a study of blood T cell repertoires in COVID-19. Using immunoSEQ multiplex PCR, the repertoire was profiled, and TCRdb retains in-frame clones only, with some absent. This table holds more than 95,000 clones, approximately 85% found once. V lost 6 bases, J lost 2 bases, and 10 bases lay in between. The V gene's germline CDR1 is SGHVS and CDR2 FQNEAQ. This CDR3 comprises 13 residues. Sequencing used peripheral blood. The rearrangement joins TRBV7-8 to TRBJ1-1; unclear D gene. The TCR was taken from a human donor in a cohort sampled during active COVID-19. The CDR3 spells CASSFTGNTEAFF. The CDR3, as DNA: TGTGCCAGCAGTTTTACGGGAAACACTGAAGCTTTCTTT.